This entry lists 10 T cell receptor beta chains sequenced from one sample in a study of CD8 T cells in ankylosing spondylitis. Their recognized antigens are unknown. TCRdb fed the 5' RACE reads into MiXCR, producing one record per CDR3 protein. The sample has fewer than 400,000 distinct CDR3 sequences, around 24% seen once; the top ten hold roughly 16%. Study-wide results and caveats: A motif of 7 or 8 highly homologous TCR beta variants was seen as apparently characteristic of ankylosing spondylitis blood.

The sequenced sample was blood, either unsorted or a sorted T cell fraction (not recorded which). The receptors were gathered from a male donor with ankylosing spondylitis.

This clonotype was found a few times. The chain has TRBV11-3 and TRBJ2-1; D is unclear. From germline, CDR1 is SGHNT and CDR2 YENEEA. The CDR3 spans 16 residues. Between the trimmed V and J ends, which lost 1 base and 0 bases, there was a span of 10 bases. CDR3 nucleotide sequence: TGTGCCAGCAGCTTAGGCCTCGGAAGCTCCTACAATGAGCAGTTCTTC. Amino acids: CASSLGLGSSYNEQFF.

The chain joins TRBV5-6 to TRBJ1-3; 9 nucleotides agree with TRBD1. The length of the CDR3 is 17 residues. From germline, CDR1 is SGHDT and CDR2 YYEEEE. The V gene end was trimmed by 3 bases and the J gene end by 3 bases; junction bases not matched to a gene: 10. CDR3 protein: CASSWTATGGFGNTIYF. CDR3 bases: TGTGCCAGCAGCTGGACTGCGACAGGGGGGTTTGGAAACACCATATATTTT.

This clonotype was counted only a few times. The DNA of the CDR3 is TGCAGTGCTAGCTCAGGCCAGGCAAACCAGCCCCAGCATTTT. It is translated as CSASSGQANQPQHF. The rearrangement uses TRBV20-1 and TRBJ1-5; D is uncertain. V lost 3 bases, J lost 7 bases, and 16 bases lay in between. Germline V gene data show CDR1 as DFQATT and CDR2 as SNEGSKA (reference sequence). This CDR3 region has 14 residues.

This clonotype occurred a few times. The rearrangement joins TRBV28 to TRBJ2-7; no reliable D call. CDR3 length: 12 residues. V was clipped by 5 bases and J by 3 bases, with 8 bases between them. The germline CDR1 and CDR2 sequences are MDHEN and SYDVKM. The CDR3 DNA reads as TGTGCCAGCAGTAACAGCAACTACGAGCAGTACTTC. Translating it yields CASSNSNYEQYF.

This clonotype has just a few counts. The rearrangement links TRBV6-1 to TRBJ1-6; D is perhaps TRBD1 (6 bases). The CDR3 covers 13 residues. Germline-derived CDR1 and CDR2 are MNHNS and SASEGT. The V end lost 7 bases, the J end lost 7 bases, and 11 bases lay between the germline ends. The CDR3 DNA is TGTGCCAGCACCAGGACAGTAAATTCACCCCTCCACTTT. This encodes CASTRTVNSPLHF.

V and J are TRBV28 and TRBJ2-1; D is possibly TRBD2 (6 bases). Germline loops: CDR1 MDHEN, CDR2 SYDVKM. CDR3 length: 16 amino acids. V lost 5 bases and J 4 bases, leaving 18 bases between the germline ends. The CDR3 bases are TGTGCCAGCAGTCCGGCGGGGCAATTTAGGTACAATGAGCAGTTCTTC. Its translation: CASSPAGQFRYNEQFF.

This chain uses TRBV20-1 with TRBJ1-1; maybe TRBD1 (6 bases). V was clipped by 5 bases and J by 5 bases, with 15 bases between them. The CDR3 runs 13 residues. Looked up from germline, CDR1 is DFQATT and CDR2 is SNEGSKA (reference sequence). CDR3 protein: CSASDRLQTEAFF. CDR3 DNA: TGCAGTGCTTCAGACAGGCTTCAAACTGAAGCTTTCTTT.

The chain joins TRBV12-3 or TRBV12-4 to TRBJ1-3; D unclear. The length of the CDR3 is 14 residues. Trimming cost V 8 bases and J 1 base, with 12 bases left between them. For the CDR3, the DNA is TGTGCCAGCGCCAGCCTCCTATCTGGAAACACCATATATTTT. It specifies CASASLLSGNTIYF.

This clonotype showed up just a few times. The chain couples TRBV9 to TRBJ2-3; 10 positions match TRBD2. The CDR3 spans 17 residues. Germline lookup yields CDR1 SGDLS and CDR2 YYNGEE. J was trimmed by 4 bases and V by 0 bases; bases with no gene match: 8. The CDR3 coding sequence is TGTGCCAGCAGCGTAGGAGGAGCGGGAGGGGACCCAGATACGCAGTATTTT. Protein: CASSVGGAGGDPDTQYF.

CDR3 sequence reads: CSASARLGQGIHEQYF. The CDR3 DNA is TGCAGTGCTAGTGCCCGTTTAGGACAGGGTATCCACGAGCAGTACTTC. The chain has TRBV20-1 and TRBJ2-7; 8 nucleotides align to TRBD1. With V trimmed by 3 bases and J by 5 bases, 15 bases remained unmatched. Per the germline V gene, CDR1 is DFQATT and CDR2 is SNEGSKA (reference sequence). The CDR3 has 16 residues.